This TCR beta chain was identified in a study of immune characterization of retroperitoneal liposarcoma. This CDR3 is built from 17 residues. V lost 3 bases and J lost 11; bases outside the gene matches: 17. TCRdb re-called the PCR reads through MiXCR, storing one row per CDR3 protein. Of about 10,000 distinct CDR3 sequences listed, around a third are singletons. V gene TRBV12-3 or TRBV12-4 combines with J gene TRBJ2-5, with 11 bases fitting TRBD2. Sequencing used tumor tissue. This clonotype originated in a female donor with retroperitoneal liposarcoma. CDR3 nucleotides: TGTGCCAGCAGTTTGGGCCTATATAGCGGGGGGGCCAATGAGCAGTACTTC. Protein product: CASSLGLYSGGANEQYF.